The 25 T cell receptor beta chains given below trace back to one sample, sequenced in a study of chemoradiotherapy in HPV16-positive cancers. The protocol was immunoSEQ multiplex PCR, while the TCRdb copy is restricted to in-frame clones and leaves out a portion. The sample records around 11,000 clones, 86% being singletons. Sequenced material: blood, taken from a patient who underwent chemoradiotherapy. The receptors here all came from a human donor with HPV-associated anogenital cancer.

The CDR3 nucleotides read TGTGCCAGCAGGACATCTAACTATGGCTACACCTTC. Translating gives CASRTSNYGYTF. The chain employs TRBV21-1 and TRBJ1-2; the D call TRBD1 from the table was never checked on the DNA. TRBV21-1 is a known pseudogene. This CDR3 is 12 amino acids long.

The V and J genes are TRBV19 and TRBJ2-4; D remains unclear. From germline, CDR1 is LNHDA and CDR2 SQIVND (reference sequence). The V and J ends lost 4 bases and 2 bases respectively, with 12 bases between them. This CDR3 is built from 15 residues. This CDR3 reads CASSRLLGSKNIQYF. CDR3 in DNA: TGTGCCAGTAGTAGACTTCTCGGGTCCAAAAACATTCAGTACTTC.

CDR3 nucleotides: TGTGCCAGCAGTTTTATCCCGGGACCTTGCACAGATACGCAGTATTTT. This encodes CASSFIPGPCTDTQYF. The genes are TRBV11-3 and TRBJ2-3, with D perhaps TRBD1 or TRBD2 (5 bases each). V lost 6 bases to trimming and J lost 1 base, with 17 bases between them. CDR1 is SGHNT, CDR2 YENEEA, per germline. This CDR3 spans 16 amino acids.

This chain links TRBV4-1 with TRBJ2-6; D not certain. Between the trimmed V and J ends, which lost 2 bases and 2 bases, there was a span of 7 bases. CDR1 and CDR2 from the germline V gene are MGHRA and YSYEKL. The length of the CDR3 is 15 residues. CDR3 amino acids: CASSQLGTGANVLTF. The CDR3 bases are TGCGCCAGCAGCCAACTGGGGACTGGGGCCAACGTCCTGACTTTC.

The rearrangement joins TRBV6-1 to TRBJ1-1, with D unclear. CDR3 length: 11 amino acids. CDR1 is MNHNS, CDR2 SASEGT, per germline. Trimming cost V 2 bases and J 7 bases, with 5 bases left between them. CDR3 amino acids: CASSELLEAFF. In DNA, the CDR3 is TGTGCCAGCAGTGAACTCCTTGAAGCTTTCTTT.

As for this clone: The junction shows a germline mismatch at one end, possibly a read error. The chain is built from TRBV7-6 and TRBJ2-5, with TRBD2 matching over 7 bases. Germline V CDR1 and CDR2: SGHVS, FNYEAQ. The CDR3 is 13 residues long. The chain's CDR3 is CASSLADQETQYF. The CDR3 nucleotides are TGTGCCAGCAGCCTAGCGGACCAAGAGACCCAGTACTTC.

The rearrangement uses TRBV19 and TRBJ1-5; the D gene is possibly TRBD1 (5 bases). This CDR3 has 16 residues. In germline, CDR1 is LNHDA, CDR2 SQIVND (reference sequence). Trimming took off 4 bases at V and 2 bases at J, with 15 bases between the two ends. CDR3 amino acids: CASSTREGLGNQPQHF. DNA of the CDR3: TGTGCCAGTAGTACCCGAGAGGGGCTTGGCAATCAGCCCCAGCATTTT.

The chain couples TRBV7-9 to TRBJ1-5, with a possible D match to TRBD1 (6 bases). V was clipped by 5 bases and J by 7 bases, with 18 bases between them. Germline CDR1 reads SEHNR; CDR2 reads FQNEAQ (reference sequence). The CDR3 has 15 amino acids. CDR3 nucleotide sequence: TGTGCCAGCAGCCTTGCACAGGGCCGGGAGCAGCCCCAGCATTTT. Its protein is CASSLAQGREQPQHF.

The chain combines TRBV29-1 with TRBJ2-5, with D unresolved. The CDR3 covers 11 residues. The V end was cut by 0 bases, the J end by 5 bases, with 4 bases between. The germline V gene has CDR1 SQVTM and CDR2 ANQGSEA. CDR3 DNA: TGCAGCGTTGAAGAAATGGAGACCCAGTACTTC. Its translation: CSVEEMETQYF.

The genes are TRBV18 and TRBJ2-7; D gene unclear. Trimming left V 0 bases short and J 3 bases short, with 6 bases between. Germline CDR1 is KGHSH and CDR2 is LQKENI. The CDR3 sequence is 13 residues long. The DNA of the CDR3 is TGTGCCAGCTCACCACCTTCTAGCTACGAGCAGTACTTC. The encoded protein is CASSPPSSYEQYF.

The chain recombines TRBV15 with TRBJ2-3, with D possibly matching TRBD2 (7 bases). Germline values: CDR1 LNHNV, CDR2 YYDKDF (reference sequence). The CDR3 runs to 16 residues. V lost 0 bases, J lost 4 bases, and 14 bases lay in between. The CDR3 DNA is TGTGCCACCAGCAGAGATCGCCAGGGGAGGGCAGATACGCAGTATTTT. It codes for CATSRDRQGRADTQYF.

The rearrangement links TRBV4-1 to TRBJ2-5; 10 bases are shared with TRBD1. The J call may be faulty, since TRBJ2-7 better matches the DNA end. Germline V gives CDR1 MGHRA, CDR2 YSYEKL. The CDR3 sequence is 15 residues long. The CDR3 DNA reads TGCGCCAGCAGCCAGCGGGGACAGGGGTTATACGAGCAGTACTTC. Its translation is CASSQRGQGLYEQYF.

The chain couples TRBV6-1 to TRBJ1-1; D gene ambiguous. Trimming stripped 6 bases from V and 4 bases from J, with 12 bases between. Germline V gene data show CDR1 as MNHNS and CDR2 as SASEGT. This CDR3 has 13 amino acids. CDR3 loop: CASRMDLGTEAFF. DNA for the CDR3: TGTGCCAGCAGGATGGATTTAGGCACTGAAGCTTTCTTT.

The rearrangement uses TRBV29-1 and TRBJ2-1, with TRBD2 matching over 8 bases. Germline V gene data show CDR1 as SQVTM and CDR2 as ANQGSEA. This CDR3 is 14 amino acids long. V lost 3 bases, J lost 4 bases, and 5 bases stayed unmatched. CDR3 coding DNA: TGCAGCGTTGACGCTAGCGGGCTTTACAATGAGCAGTTCTTC. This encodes CSVDASGLYNEQFF.

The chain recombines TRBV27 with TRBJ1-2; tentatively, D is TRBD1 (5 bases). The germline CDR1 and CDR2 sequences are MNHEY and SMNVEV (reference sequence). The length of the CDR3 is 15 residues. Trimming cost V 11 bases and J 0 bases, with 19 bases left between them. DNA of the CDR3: TGTGCCTCTTGGGGAGGGATGGGGGCTAACTATGGCTACACCTTC. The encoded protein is CASWGGMGANYGYTF.

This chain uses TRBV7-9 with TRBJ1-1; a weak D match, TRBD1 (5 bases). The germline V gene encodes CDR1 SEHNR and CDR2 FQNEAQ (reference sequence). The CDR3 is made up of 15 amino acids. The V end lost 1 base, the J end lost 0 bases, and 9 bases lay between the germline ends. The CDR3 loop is CASSLVLGLNTEAFF. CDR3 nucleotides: TGTGCCAGCAGCTTAGTATTGGGGCTGAACACTGAAGCTTTCTTT. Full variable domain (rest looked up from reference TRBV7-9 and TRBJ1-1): DTGVSQNPRHKITKRGQNVTFRCDPISEHNRLYWYRQTLGQGPEFLTYFQNEAQLEKSRLLSDRFSAERPKGSFSTLEIQRTEQGDSAMYLCASSLVLGLNTEAFFGQGTRLTVV.

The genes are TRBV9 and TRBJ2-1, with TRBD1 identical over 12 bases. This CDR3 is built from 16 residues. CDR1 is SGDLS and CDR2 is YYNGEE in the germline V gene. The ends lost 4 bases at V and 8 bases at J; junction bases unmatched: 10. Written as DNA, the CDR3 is TGTGCCAGCAGCTCATCCGGGACAGGGGGCGAATATGAGCAGTTCTTC. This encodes CASSSSGTGGEYEQFF.

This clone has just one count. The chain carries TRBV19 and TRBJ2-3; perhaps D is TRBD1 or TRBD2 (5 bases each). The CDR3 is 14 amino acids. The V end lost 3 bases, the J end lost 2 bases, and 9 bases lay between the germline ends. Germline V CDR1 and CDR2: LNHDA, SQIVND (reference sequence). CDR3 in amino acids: CASSIGADTDTQYF. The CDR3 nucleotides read TGTGCCAGTAGTATCGGGGCAGACACAGATACGCAGTATTTT. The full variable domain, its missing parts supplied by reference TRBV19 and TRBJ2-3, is DGGITQSPKYLFRKEGQNVTLSCEQNLNHDAMYWYRQDPGQGLRLIYYSQIVNDFQKGDIAEGYSVSREKKESFPLTVTSAQKNPTAFYLCASSIGADTDTQYFGPGTRLTVL.

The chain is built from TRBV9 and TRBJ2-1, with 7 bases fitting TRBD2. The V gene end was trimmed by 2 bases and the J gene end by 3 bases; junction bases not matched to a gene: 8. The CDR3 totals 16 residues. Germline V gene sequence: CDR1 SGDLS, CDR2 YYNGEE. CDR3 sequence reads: CASSVSSGENYNEQFF. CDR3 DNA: TGTGCCAGCAGCGTGTCAAGCGGGGAAAACTACAATGAGCAGTTCTTC.

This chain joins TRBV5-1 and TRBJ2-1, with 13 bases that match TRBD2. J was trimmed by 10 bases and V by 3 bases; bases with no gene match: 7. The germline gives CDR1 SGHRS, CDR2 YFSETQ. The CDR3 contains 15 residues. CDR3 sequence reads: CASSSPGLAGKEQFF. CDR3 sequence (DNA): TGCGCCAGCAGCTCCCCGGGACTAGCGGGGAAAGAGCAGTTCTTC.

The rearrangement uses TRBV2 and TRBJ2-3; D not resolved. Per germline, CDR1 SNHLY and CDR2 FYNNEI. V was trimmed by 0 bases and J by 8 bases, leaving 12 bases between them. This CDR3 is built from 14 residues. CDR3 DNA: TGTGCCAGCAGTGAAGCGTTCCCAGATCCTACGCAGTATTTT. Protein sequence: CASSEAFPDPTQYF.

For the CDR3, the DNA is TGCGCCAGCAGCCAAGGAAGCTGGAAACAAGGGGGGATCTATGGCTACACCTTC. Its protein product is CASSQGSWKQGGIYGYTF. This chain connects TRBV4-3 to TRBJ1-2; D perhaps matches TRBD1 (6 bases). The V end was cut by 1 base, the J end by 4 bases, with 22 bases between. Germline V CDR1 and CDR2: LGHNA, YSLEER. The CDR3 extends over 18 amino acids.

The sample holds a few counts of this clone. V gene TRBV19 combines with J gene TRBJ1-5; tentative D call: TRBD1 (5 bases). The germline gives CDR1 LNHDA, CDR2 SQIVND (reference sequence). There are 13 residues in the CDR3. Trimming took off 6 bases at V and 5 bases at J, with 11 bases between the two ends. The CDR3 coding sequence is TGTGCCAGTAGAGGGGACGGCTATCAGCCCCAGCATTTT. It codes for CASRGDGYQPQHF.

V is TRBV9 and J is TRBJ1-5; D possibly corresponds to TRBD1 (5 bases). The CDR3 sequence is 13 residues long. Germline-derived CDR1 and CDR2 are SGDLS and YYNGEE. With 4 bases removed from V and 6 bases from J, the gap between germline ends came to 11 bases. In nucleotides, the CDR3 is TGTGCCAGCAGCAGGGTGGGGGGTCAGCCCCAGCATTTT. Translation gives CASSRVGGQPQHF.

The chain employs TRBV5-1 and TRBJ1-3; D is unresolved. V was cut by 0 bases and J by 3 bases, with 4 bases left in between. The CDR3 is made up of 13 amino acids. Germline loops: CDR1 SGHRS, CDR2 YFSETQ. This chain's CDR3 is CASSLESGNTIYF. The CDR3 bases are TGCGCCAGCAGCTTGGAAAGTGGAAACACCATATATTTT.